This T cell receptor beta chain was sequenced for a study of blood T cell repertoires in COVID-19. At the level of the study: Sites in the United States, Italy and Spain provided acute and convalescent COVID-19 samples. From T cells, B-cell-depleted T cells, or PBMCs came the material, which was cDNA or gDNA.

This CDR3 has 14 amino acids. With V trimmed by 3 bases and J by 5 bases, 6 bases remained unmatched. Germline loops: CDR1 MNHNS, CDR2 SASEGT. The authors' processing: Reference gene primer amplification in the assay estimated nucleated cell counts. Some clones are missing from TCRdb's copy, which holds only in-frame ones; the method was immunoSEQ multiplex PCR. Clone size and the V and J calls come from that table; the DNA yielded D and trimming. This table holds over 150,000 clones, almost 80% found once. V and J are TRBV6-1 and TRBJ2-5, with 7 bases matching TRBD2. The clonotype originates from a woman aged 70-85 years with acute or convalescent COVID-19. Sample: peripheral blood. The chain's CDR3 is CASSEGGMAETQYF. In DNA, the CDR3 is TGTGCCAGCAGTGAGGGAGGGATGGCGGAGACCCAGTACTTC.